The 14 T cell receptor beta chains presented below share a single source sample, sequenced in a study of CD8+ T cells in alopecia areata. The sequencing template was cDNA reverse transcribed from extracted RNA. Repertoires were generated with immunoSEQ multiplex PCR, while TCRdb's copy carries only in-frame clones and drops some. The table has more than 110,000 clones, around four fifths seen once. The sample's treatment: oral pan-JAK inhibitor, 5-10 mg twice daily. The sequencing used CD8+ T cells sorted from blood, collected at week 4, from a patient treated with tofacitinib. The source of these receptors is a human donor with alopecia areata.

The rearrangement joins TRBV2 to TRBJ2-7; the D is unclear. Trimming took 6 bases from V and 4 from J, leaving 7 bases between them. The germline gives CDR1 SNHLY, CDR2 FYNNEI. The CDR3 consists of 11 residues. The CDR3 bases are TGTGCCAGCAGGATAGGGTACGAGCAGTACTTC. It specifies CASRIGYEQYF.

The chain uses TRBV4-1 and TRBJ1-5, with 8 bases fitting TRBD1. The germline CDR1 and CDR2 sequences are MGHRA and YSYEKL. The CDR3 has 15 residues. Trimming removed 5 bases from V and 6 bases from J; junction bases left unmatched: 9. CDR3 DNA sequence: TGCGCCAGCAGCTGGGGGTCAGGGGGCGTTCAGCCCCAGCATTTT. It codes for CASSWGSGGVQPQHF.

This clone was counted between two and nine times. V and J are TRBV7-2 and TRBJ2-7, with 15 bases lining up with TRBD2. This CDR3 region has 16 residues. Germline V gives CDR1 SGHTA, CDR2 FQGNSA. Trimming removed 5 bases from V and 4 bases from J; junction bases left unmatched: 6. The CDR3 loop is CASSPWTSGGEYEQYF. CDR3 DNA: TGTGCCAGCAGCCCTTGGACTAGCGGGGGGGAATACGAGCAGTACTTC.

This chain links TRBV27 with TRBJ2-2; D is uncertain. The V end lost 5 bases, the J end lost 0 bases, and 10 bases lay between the germline ends. The CDR3 is 15 amino acids. Germline lookup yields CDR1 MNHEY and CDR2 SMNVEV (reference sequence). CDR3 amino acids: CASSRRSSNTGELFF. As DNA, the CDR3 is TGTGCCAGCAGTCGCCGCAGTTCGAACACCGGGGAGCTGTTTTTT.

This chain joins TRBV7-6 and TRBJ1-4; no firm D call. In germline, CDR1 is SGHVS, CDR2 FNYEAQ. Trimming cost V 6 bases and J 0 bases, with 8 bases left between them. This CDR3 comprises 14 residues. The CDR3 nucleotides read TGTGCCAGCAGTTCTACCCCAACTAATGAAAAACTGTTTTTT. Translation: CASSSTPTNEKLFF.

The CDR3 loop is CASSQVTEGYNEQFF. As DNA, the CDR3 is TGCGCCAGCAGCCAAGTGACGGAAGGGTACAATGAGCAGTTCTTC. The gene calls are TRBV4-1 and TRBJ2-1; no clear D. V lost 1 base and J 4 bases, leaving 11 bases between the germline ends. The CDR3 contains 15 residues. Germline loops: CDR1 MGHRA, CDR2 YSYEKL.

The sample holds a few counts of this clone. The chain employs TRBV7-8 and TRBJ1-1; TRBD1 matches 7 bases. The CDR3 extends over 15 amino acids. CDR1 and CDR2 (germline): SGHVS, FQNEAQ. Losses at the gene ends were 5 bases for V and 2 bases for J; bases not matched to a gene: 8. CDR3 coding DNA: TGTGCCAGCAGCCCCGGTTACAGGGGAAACACTGAAGCTTTCTTT. Its translation: CASSPGYRGNTEAFF. The entire variable domain, with the rest obtained from reference TRBV7-8 and TRBJ1-1, is as follows: GAGVSQSPRYKVAKRGQDVALRCDPISGHVSLFWYQQALGQGPEFLTYFQNEAQLDKSGLPSDRFFAERPEGSVSTLKIQRTQQEDSAVYLCASSPGYRGNTEAFFGQGTRLTVV.

The V gene is TRBV4-1, the J gene TRBJ2-5; D not resolved. The CDR3 is 13 residues long. The germline CDR1 and CDR2 sequences are MGHRA and YSYEKL. V was clipped by 1 base and J by 4 bases, with 7 bases between them. This CDR3 reads CASSQAPGETQYF. The CDR3 region has the DNA TGCGCCAGCAGCCAAGCGCCGGGAGAGACCCAGTACTTC.

The chain is built from TRBV9 and TRBJ2-1; D tentatively fits TRBD1 or TRBD2 (5 bases each). Germline CDR1 reads SGDLS; CDR2 reads YYNGEE. The CDR3 consists of 15 residues. Trimming took 0 bases from V and 5 from J, leaving 12 bases between them. CDR3 coding DNA: TGTGCCAGCAGCGTAGGTTTGGGGACCCACAATGAGCAGTTCTTC. Its translation: CASSVGLGTHNEQFF.

The sample holds a few counts of this clone. The gene calls are TRBV29-1 and TRBJ1-1; no clear D. CDR3 length equals 8 residues. Germline V gives CDR1 SQVTM, CDR2 ANQGSEA. V lost 3 bases and J 10 bases, leaving 3 bases between the germline ends. The CDR3: CSVDLAFF. Here the CDR3 DNA reads TGCAGCGTTGATTTAGCTTTCTTT.

The chain combines TRBV5-6 with TRBJ2-1; D unclear. CDR3 length: 14 residues. The germline CDR1 and CDR2 sequences are SGHDT and YYEEEE. V was shortened by 3 bases and J by 4 bases, with 11 bases between the two germline ends. CDR3 DNA sequence: TGTGCCAGCAGCTCGCCGAGCATGTACAATGAGCAGTTCTTC. Translating it yields CASSSPSMYNEQFF.

The rearrangement joins TRBV7-8 to TRBJ2-1, with D maybe TRBD2 (5 bases). The CDR3 extends over 16 amino acids. Trimming removed 6 bases from V and 0 bases from J, with 15 bases in between. Germline V gene data show CDR1 as SGHVS and CDR2 as FQNEAQ. This chain's CDR3 is CASRDPRASSYNEQFF. The CDR3 DNA is TGTGCCAGCAGGGATCCGAGGGCGAGCTCCTACAATGAGCAGTTCTTC.

CDR3 DNA sequence: TGCGCCAGCAGAGGGAACACTGAAGCTTTCTTT. Encoded protein: CASRGNTEAFF. The chain links TRBV5-1 to TRBJ1-1, with D unresolved. The CDR3 length is 11 residues. V lost 5 bases, J lost 1 base, and 3 bases lay in between. Germline CDR1 reads SGHRS; CDR2 reads YFSETQ.

This chain's CDR3 is CASSQAGKETQYF. In DNA form, the CDR3 reads TGTGCCAGCAGCCAGGCAGGAAAAGAGACCCAGTACTTC. The V and J genes are TRBV7-9 and TRBJ2-5; no definite D call. V lost 5 bases, J lost 3 bases, and 10 bases lay in between. CDR1 is SEHNR and CDR2 is FQNEAQ in the germline V gene (reference sequence). The CDR3 contains 13 residues.